This TCR beta chain was found in a study of T-cell reconstitution after alpha-beta-depleted transplantation in children. A library of TCRbeta sequences, prepared with unique molecular identifiers, was generated. TCRdb called the PCR reads again in MiXCR, with one record for every CDR3 protein. The profile shows 90,000 to 150,000 distinct CDR3 sequences, more than 20% of them singletons. Germline V CDR1 and CDR2: DFQATT, SNEGSKA (reference sequence). The CDR3 length is 15 residues. V lost 3 bases to trimming and J lost 6 bases; unmatched junction nucleotides: 11. Specimen: PBMCs, mostly from graft donor cells, collected 180 days after TCRalphabeta/CD19-depleted stem cell transplant. The chain links TRBV20-1 to TRBJ2-3; 8 bases agree with TRBD2. The sequence came from a male patient under 10 years old who had a stem cell transplant for chronic granulomatous disease, so the T cells may come from the graft donor. Written as DNA, the CDR3 is TGCAGTGCTAGTTTTCTTCGGGAGGGCCGGGATACGCAGTATTTT. Protein sequence: CSASFLREGRDTQYF.